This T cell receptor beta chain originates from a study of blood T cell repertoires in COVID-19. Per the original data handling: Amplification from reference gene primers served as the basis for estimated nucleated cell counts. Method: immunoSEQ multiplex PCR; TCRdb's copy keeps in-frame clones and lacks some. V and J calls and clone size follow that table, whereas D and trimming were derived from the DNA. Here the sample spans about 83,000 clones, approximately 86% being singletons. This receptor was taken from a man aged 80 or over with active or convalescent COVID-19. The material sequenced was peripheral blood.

The CDR3 sequence is CSVEGQGGTEAFF. Written as DNA, the CDR3 is TGCAGCGTTGAGGGTCAGGGGGGCACTGAAGCTTTCTTT. The chain has TRBV29-1 and TRBJ1-1; TRBD1 matches 7 bases. CDR1 is SQVTM and CDR2 is ANQGSEA in the germline V gene. This CDR3 is 13 amino acids long. The V segment lost 3 bases and the J segment 4 bases; nucleotides outside the gene matches: 5. The full variable domain, in which reference TRBV29-1 and TRBJ1-1 provide the parts outside the CDR3, is SAVISQKPSRDICQRGTSLTIQCQVDSQVTMMFWYRQQPGQSLTLIATANQGSEATYESGFVIDKFPISRPNLTFSTLTVSNMSPEDSSIYLCSVEGQGGTEAFFGQGTRLTVV.